The 11 T cell receptor beta chains below were found in one sample sequenced in a study of shared clonotypes between healthy human individuals. CD45RO-negative cells were positively selected for CCR7, leaving out terminally differentiated effector memory CD45RA+ cells. The protocol was immunoSEQ multiplex PCR, while the TCRdb copy is restricted to in-frame clones and leaves out a portion. The sample has some 1,900,000 clones, less than 95% seen once. The sequencing input was naive CD8+ T cells sorted from blood. Receptors originate from a man between 18 and 35 years old in good health.

The chain carries TRBV6-5 and TRBJ2-2; D not resolved. The length of the CDR3 is 15 residues. V lost 0 bases and J lost 8, with 13 bases in between. CDR1 and CDR2 from the germline V gene are MNHEY and SVGAGI. The CDR3 reads CASSYSLTSTGELFF. The CDR3 nucleotides are TGTGCCAGCAGTTACTCCCTCACATCCACGGGGGAGCTGTTTTTT.

The chain couples TRBV7-9 to TRBJ1-2, with D hard to call. Germline CDR1 SEHNR, CDR2 FQNEAQ (reference sequence). The V end was cut by 0 bases, the J end by 8 bases, with 7 bases between. CDR3 length: 12 amino acids. CDR3 coding DNA: TGTGCCAGCAGCTTAGCAATAAGGGGCTACACCTTC. Translation gives CASSLAIRGYTF.

The chain joins TRBV7-9 to TRBJ1-1; D remains ambiguous. Germline V CDR1 and CDR2: SEHNR, FQNEAQ (reference sequence). The CDR3 covers 13 residues. V lost 5 bases to trimming and J lost 1 base, with 8 bases between them. The CDR3 DNA sequence: TGTGCCAGCAGCCGCGAGGGGAACACTGAAGCTTTCTTT. Translating it yields CASSREGNTEAFF. The variable domain in full, completed from reference TRBV7-9 and TRBJ1-1, reads DTGVSQNPRHKITKRGQNVTFRCDPISEHNRLYWYRQTLGQGPEFLTYFQNEAQLEKSRLLSDRFSAERPKGSFSTLEIQRTEQGDSAMYLCASSREGNTEAFFGQGTRLTVV.

The rearrangement joins TRBV6-5 to TRBJ1-4; 10 nucleotides line up with TRBD1. After removal of 4 bases from V and 8 bases from J, the junction contained 7 bases not matched to a gene. Looked up from germline, CDR1 is MNHEY and CDR2 is SVGAGI. The CDR3 has 15 amino acids. The CDR3 protein is CASSSAGTGAEKLFF. CDR3 nucleotides: TGTGCCAGCAGTTCTGCCGGGACAGGGGCCGAAAAACTGTTTTTT.

This rearrangement joins TRBV7-9 to TRBJ1-2; the D gene is possibly TRBD1 (5 bases). Germline CDR1 and CDR2: SEHNR and FQNEAQ (reference sequence). The V end was cut by 1 base, the J end by 1 base, with 10 bases between. This CDR3 spans 15 amino acids. CDR3 loop: CASSLGGRNNYGYTF. The CDR3 DNA reads as TGTGCCAGCAGCTTAGGGGGCAGGAATAACTATGGCTACACCTTC.

This chain uses TRBV7-9 with TRBJ2-3; weak D call: TRBD2 (5 bases). V was clipped by 0 bases and J by 9 bases, with 10 bases between them. This CDR3 has 13 amino acids. The germline CDR1 and CDR2 sequences are SEHNR and FQNEAQ (reference sequence). The CDR3 region is CASSLAHEGTQYF. CDR3 nucleotides: TGTGCCAGCAGCTTAGCGCACGAGGGCACGCAGTATTTT.

The chain employs TRBV11-2 and TRBJ2-7, with D hard to call. V was shortened by 2 bases and J by 0 bases, with 5 bases between the two germline ends. The CDR3 totals 13 residues. CDR1 and CDR2 (germline): SGHAT, FQNNGV. This chain's CDR3 is CASSLIPSYEQYF. CDR3 DNA: TGTGCCAGCAGCTTAATTCCCTCCTACGAGCAGTACTTC.

The chain uses TRBV11-2 and TRBJ2-3, with no clear D. Germline CDR1 reads SGHAT; CDR2 reads FQNNGV. V was clipped by 4 bases and J by 9 bases, with 8 bases between them. The CDR3 has 11 residues. The CDR3 sequence: CASSYGVTQYF. The CDR3 nucleotides are TGTGCCAGCAGCTACGGAGTCACGCAGTATTTT. Filled out from reference TRBV11-2 and TRBJ2-3, the complete variable domain reads EAGVAQSPRYKIIEKRQSVAFWCNPISGHATLYWYQQILGQGPKLLIQFQNNGVVDDSQLPKDRFSAERLKGVDSTLKIQPAKLEDSAVYLCASSYGVTQYFGPGTRLTVL.

A word on this clone: Within the sample, other DNA sequences also encode this same CDR3. This chain links TRBV30 with TRBJ1-5, with 7 bases matching TRBD1. The trim removed 5 bases at V and 7 bases at J, leaving 5 bases unmatched. Germline values: CDR1 GTSNPN, CDR2 SVGIG (reference sequence). The CDR3 is made up of 12 amino acids. Here the CDR3 DNA reads TGTGCCTGGGACAGGGTAGGGCAGCCCCAGCATTTT. Protein: CAWDRVGQPQHF.

The V call is TRBV13, the J call TRBJ2-1, with D perhaps TRBD2 (6 bases). The CDR3 extends over 14 amino acids. Trimming took off 4 bases at V and 2 bases at J, with 9 bases between the two ends. The germline CDR1 and CDR2 sequences are PRHDT and FYEKMQ (reference sequence). The chain's CDR3 is CASSSGTPYNEQFF. The CDR3 DNA follows: TGTGCCAGCAGCTCTGGGACTCCCTACAATGAGCAGTTCTTC.

V usage is TRBV27 and J usage is TRBJ2-1, with TRBD2 identical over 9 bases. The CDR3 sequence is 15 residues long. The V segment lost 1 base and the J segment 5 bases; nucleotides outside the gene matches: 3. Germline CDR1 MNHEY, CDR2 SMNVEV (reference sequence). The CDR3 protein is CASSLLAGEDNEQFF. CDR3 bases: TGTGCCAGCAGTTTATTAGCGGGGGAAGACAATGAGCAGTTCTTC.